This T cell receptor (beta chain) was sequenced during a study of cytomegalovirus exposure and HLA in healthy donors. The PCR used 60 Vbeta and 13 Jbeta primers. Measured with immunoSEQ multiplex PCR; TCRdb has only the in-frame clones, and not every one. Seen here are around 150,000 clones, around three quarters observed once, and the top ten hold approximately 3.7%. V was pared by 3 bases and J by 3 bases, with 8 bases between. CDR3 size: 13 residues. The germline V gene has CDR1 KGHSH and CDR2 LQKENI. This chain links TRBV18 with TRBJ1-1; D gene ambiguous. The sequencing input was PBMCs. This clonotype was obtained from a man aged 25-40 years in good health and CMV-seropositive. This CDR3 is CASSPVIDTEAFF. The CDR3 DNA follows: TGTGCCAGCTCACCTGTGATAGACACTGAAGCTTTCTTT.